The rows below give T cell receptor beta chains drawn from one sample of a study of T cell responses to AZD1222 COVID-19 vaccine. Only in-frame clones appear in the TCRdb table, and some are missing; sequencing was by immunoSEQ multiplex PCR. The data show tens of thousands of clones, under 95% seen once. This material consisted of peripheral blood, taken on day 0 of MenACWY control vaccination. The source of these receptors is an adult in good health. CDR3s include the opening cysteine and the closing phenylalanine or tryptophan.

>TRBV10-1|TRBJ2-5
CASSAGDQETQYF
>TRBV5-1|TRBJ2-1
CASSGQLEQFF
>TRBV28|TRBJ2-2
CAFLPGQGTGELFF
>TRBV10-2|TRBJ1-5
CASSDPLLDQPQHF
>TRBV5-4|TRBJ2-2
CASSPRVGLDTGELFF
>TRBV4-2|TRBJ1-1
CASSQDSTGPNTEAFF
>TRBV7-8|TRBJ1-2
CASSLAGVEGGYTF
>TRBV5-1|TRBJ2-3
CASSSGQGDTQYF
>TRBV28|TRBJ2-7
CASSPPGALFYEQYF
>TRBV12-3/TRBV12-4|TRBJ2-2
CASSLIGRWELFF
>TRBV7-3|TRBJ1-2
CASSSGSPGYTF
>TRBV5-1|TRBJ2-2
CASSLTSGRELFF
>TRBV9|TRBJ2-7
CASSVGTDSHYEQYF
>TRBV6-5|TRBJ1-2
CASTPLPGDYGYTF
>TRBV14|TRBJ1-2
CASSQYGRDDGYTF
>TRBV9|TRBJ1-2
CASSAGIASYGYTF
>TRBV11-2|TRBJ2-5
CASSLGASGSRETQYF
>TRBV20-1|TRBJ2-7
CSASHRVSNEQYF
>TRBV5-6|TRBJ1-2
CASSVRALGPKNYGYTF
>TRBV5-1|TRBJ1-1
CASHDRANTEAFF
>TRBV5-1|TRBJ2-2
CASSLRTGSTGELFF
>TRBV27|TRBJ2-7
CASSLTGFSEQYF
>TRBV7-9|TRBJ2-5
CASSGGEYQETQYF
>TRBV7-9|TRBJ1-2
CASSPAGAVYGYTF
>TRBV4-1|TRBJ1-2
CASSQDHGVGQGSYGYTF
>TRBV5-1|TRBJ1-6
CASSRQTLLDSPLHF
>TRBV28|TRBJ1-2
CASSSGGDGYTF
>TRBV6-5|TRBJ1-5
CASRSALGQPQHF
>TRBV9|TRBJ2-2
CASNGQGWTGELFF
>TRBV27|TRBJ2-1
CASTLAGGHNEQFF
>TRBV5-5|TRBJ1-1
CASSLDSWNTEAFF
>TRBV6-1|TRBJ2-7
CASSVSGVYGDFYEQYF
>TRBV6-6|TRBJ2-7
CASSYVSYEQYF
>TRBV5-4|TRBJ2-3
CASSLAHRSDTQYF
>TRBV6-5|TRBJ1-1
CASSYRGDTEAFF
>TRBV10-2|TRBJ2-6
CASSELTGGAGANVLTF
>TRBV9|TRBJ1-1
CASSVDDRGTEAFF
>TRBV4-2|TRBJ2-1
CASSPAGSHDEQFF
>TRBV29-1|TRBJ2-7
CSVEGRTSYEQYF
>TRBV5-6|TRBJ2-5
CASSLIGEDYPGQTQYF
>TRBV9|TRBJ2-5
CASSGSGSGETQYF
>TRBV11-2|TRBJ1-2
CASSPGVANGYTF
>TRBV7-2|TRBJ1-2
CASSLRGPNYGYTF
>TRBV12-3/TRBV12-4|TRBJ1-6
CASSLQGVSPLHF
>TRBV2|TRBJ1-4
CASSEARLGLLFF
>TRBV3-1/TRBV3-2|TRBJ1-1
CASSQGTDRNTEAFF
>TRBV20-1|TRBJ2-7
CSARTGREQYF
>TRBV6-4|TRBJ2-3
CASSRETGPPDTQYF
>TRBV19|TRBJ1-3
CASTLGARTSGNTIYF
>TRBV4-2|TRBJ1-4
CASSWREGPNEKLFF
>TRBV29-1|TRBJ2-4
CSVAGGENIQYF
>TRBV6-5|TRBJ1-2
CASTKDGTINYGYTF
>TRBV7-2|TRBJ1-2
CASSLGGQGFSYNYGYTF
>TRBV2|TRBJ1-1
CASSEWGGTEAFF
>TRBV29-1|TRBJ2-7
CSVEGLQGSSYEQYF
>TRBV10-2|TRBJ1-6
CASSELGGNSPLHF
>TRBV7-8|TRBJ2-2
CASSLVQGSGELFF